These 8 T cell receptor beta chains were all obtained from the same sample, sequenced in a study of T cells in Graves' hyperthyroidism and ophthalmopathy. RNA transcripts gave rise to amplified TCR beta CDR3 regions. First-round RT-PCR targeting the TCR CDR3 was performed with the HTBI primer set. TCRdb passed the multiplex PCR reads through MiXCR, listing each CDR3 protein once. The sample contains nearly 600,000 distinct CDR3 sequences, approximately 15% of which appear only once. Sequenced sample: blood. Receptors were obtained from a woman aged 30 to 39 with Graves' hyperthyroidism that later progressed to Graves' ophthalmopathy.

This clonotype has a single count. Since a much larger clone is just one base distant, this may be a read error. This chain joins TRBV12-3 or TRBV12-4 and TRBJ1-1; perhaps TRBD1 as D (5 bases). The CDR3 runs to 15 residues. The CDR3 DNA sequence: TGTGCCAGCAGTTATGGTTCCCCCGGGGGGACTGGAGCTTTCTTT. Translation gives CASSYGSPGGTGAFF.

The chain employs TRBV15 and TRBJ2-2, with a possible D match to TRBD2 (5 bases). Germline V gene sequence: CDR1 LNHNV, CDR2 YYDKDF (reference sequence). The CDR3 consists of 15 residues. The V gene lost 4 bases and the J gene lost 3 bases, with 12 bases spanning the gap. CDR3 protein: CATSIRGSDTGELFF. The CDR3 coding sequence is TGTGCCACCAGCATACGAGGGAGTGACACCGGGGAGCTGTTTTTT.

This clonotype was recorded many times. J is TRBJ1-2 and V is TRBV5-1; D is perhaps TRBD1 (5 bases). Germline CDR1 reads SGHRS; CDR2 reads YFSETQ. CDR3 length equals 15 residues. The V and J ends lost 0 bases and 2 bases respectively, with 11 bases between them. The CDR3 coding sequence is TGCGCCAGCAGCTTGGGAACAGGATTGAACTATGGCTACACCTTC. Protein sequence: CASSLGTGLNYGYTF. The full variable domain, completed using reference TRBV5-1 and TRBJ1-2, is KAGVTQTPRYLIKTRGQQVTLSCSPISGHRSVSWYQQTPGQGLQFLFEYFSETQRNKGNFPGRFSGRQFSNSRSEMNVSTLELGDSALYLCASSLGTGLNYGYTFGSGTRLTVV.

This clonotype was recorded at least ten times. V and J are TRBV2 and TRBJ1-2; D is unclear. Per the germline V gene, CDR1 is SNHLY and CDR2 is FYNNEI. This CDR3 contains 12 residues. The ends were cut back, 7 bases at V and 4 bases at J, with 10 bases in the middle. DNA for the CDR3: TGTGCCAGCATGCGGGCTGGCTATGGCTACACCTTC. Its translation is CASMRAGYGYTF.

A few counts support this clonotype. CDR3 in DNA: TGTGCCAGCAGCCAAGAACAGCAGAGCAGTGAAAAACTGTTTTTT. The encoded protein is CASSQEQQSSEKLFF. The V call is TRBV4-2, the J call TRBJ1-4; no clear D gene. With 0 bases removed from V and 7 bases from J, the gap between germline ends came to 12 bases. CDR3 length: 15 residues. In germline, CDR1 is LGHNA, CDR2 YNFKEQ.

In this sample, this clonotype turned up a few times. The rearrangement links TRBV20-1 to TRBJ2-7; no definite D call. Germline V CDR1 and CDR2: DFQATT, SNEGSKA (reference sequence). The CDR3 covers 13 residues. The V and J ends lost 4 bases and 3 bases respectively, with 13 bases between them. The CDR3 coding sequence is TGCAGTGCTAATTTAGCAACCGGCTACGAGCAGTACTTC. Amino acid sequence: CSANLATGYEQYF.

The rearrangement joins TRBV5-1 to TRBJ2-5, with D possibly matching TRBD2 (5 bases). V was cut by 4 bases and J by 3 bases, with 22 bases left in between. This CDR3 is 17 amino acids long. Germline V gives CDR1 SGHRS, CDR2 YFSETQ. CDR3 DNA sequence: TGCGCCAGCAGCCGTCGTGTCCCAGCGGCCGGCAAAGAGACCCAGTACTTC. Translation: CASSRRVPAAGKETQYF.

This clonotype showed up many times. The genes are TRBV12-3 or TRBV12-4 and TRBJ1-2; no clear D. CDR3 length: 11 residues. Trimming removed 9 bases from V and 2 bases from J, with 7 bases in between. This chain's CDR3 is CASSRNYGYTF. The CDR3 DNA reads as TGTGCCAGTAGTAGGAACTATGGCTACACCTTC.